Below, 7 T cell receptor beta chains from the same sample are listed, as sequenced in a study of T cell changes during pregnancy in multiple sclerosis. Profiled with immunoSEQ multiplex PCR; TCRdb holds only in-frame clones, not every one. The sample lists approximately 68,000 clones; more than 85% were seen once. The material was peripheral blood, obtained in the second trimester of pregnancy. These receptors came from a female donor with multiple sclerosis, enrolled in a pregnancy study.

As for this clone: The same CDR3 can be traced to other DNA sequences in this sample. The chain has TRBV7-9 and TRBJ1-2, with 9 bases fitting TRBD1. V was clipped by 5 bases and J by 3 bases; unmatched bases: 4. The CDR3 is 14 amino acids. Germline loops: CDR1 SEHNR, CDR2 FQNEAQ (reference sequence). The CDR3 DNA reads TGTGCCAGCAGCCTTCGGACAGGGGACTATGGCTACACCTTC. It translates to CASSLRTGDYGYTF.

This clone was found once. The chain uses TRBV5-1 and TRBJ2-3; tentative D call: TRBD2 (6 bases). CDR1 is SGHRS, CDR2 YFSETQ, per germline. V shed 4 bases and J shed 4 bases, with 13 bases lying between them. The CDR3 contains 14 residues. CDR3 in amino acids: CASSGGTGADTQYF. The CDR3 nucleotides are TGCGCCAGCAGCGGGGGTACGGGAGCAGATACGCAGTATTTT.

This rearrangement joins TRBV18 to TRBJ1-3; tentatively, D is TRBD1 (6 bases). The CDR3 runs 16 residues. V shed 1 base and J shed 0 bases, with 10 bases lying between them. Looked up from germline, CDR1 is KGHSH and CDR2 is LQKENI. The CDR3 is CASSPRTVPSGNTIYF. The CDR3 DNA sequence: TGTGCCAGCTCACCACGGACAGTCCCCTCTGGAAACACCATATATTTT.

The V gene is TRBV30, the J gene TRBJ1-5; TRBD1 matches 7 bases. The germline V gene has CDR1 GTSNPN and CDR2 SVGIG (reference sequence). The CDR3 runs 14 residues. The J segment lost 5 bases and the V segment lost 0 bases, leaving 4 bases of the junction unmatched. As DNA, the CDR3 is TGTGCCTGGAGTGTACTAGGGGGCGATCAGCCCCAGCATTTT. It specifies CAWSVLGGDQPQHF.

This chain uses TRBV30 with TRBJ1-2; 9 bases align to TRBD1. The V gene's germline CDR1 is GTSNPN and CDR2 SVGIG (reference sequence). CDR3 size: 14 residues. V shed 6 bases, J shed 7 bases, and the junction held 12 bases outside the gene matches. The CDR3 here is CACPTWGQGVGYTF. CDR3 sequence (DNA): TGTGCCTGTCCAACCTGGGGACAGGGTGTTGGCTACACCTTC. Full variable domain (outside the CDR3, taken from reference TRBV30 and TRBJ1-2): SQTIHQWPATLVQPVGSPLSLECTVEGTSNPNLYWYRQAAGRGLQLLFYSVGIGQISSEVPQNLSASRPQDRQFILSSKKLLLSDSGFYLCACPTWGQGVGYTFGSGTRLTVV.

This clone was seen more than once but under ten times. The chain recombines TRBV7-9 with TRBJ2-7, with a tentative D call TRBD1 (5 bases). The CDR3 is made up of 17 amino acids. In germline, CDR1 is SEHNR, CDR2 FQNEAQ (reference sequence). Trimming took off 5 bases at V and 1 base at J, with 21 bases between the two ends. DNA of the CDR3: TGTGCCAGCAGCCCGCTACCTATAGGGGCTACTTCCTACGAGCAGTACTTC. This gives the protein CASSPLPIGATSYEQYF.

This clone was seen only a few times. The chain links TRBV2 to TRBJ2-7; tentative D call: TRBD1 (6 bases). Trimming pared 4 bases from V and 8 bases from J, leaving 15 bases between. Germline CDR1 and CDR2: SNHLY and FYNNEI. This CDR3 spans 13 amino acids. The CDR3 coding sequence is TGTGCCAGCAGTGTCGAGGACAGAGGAAAGCAGTACTTC. This codes for CASSVEDRGKQYF.